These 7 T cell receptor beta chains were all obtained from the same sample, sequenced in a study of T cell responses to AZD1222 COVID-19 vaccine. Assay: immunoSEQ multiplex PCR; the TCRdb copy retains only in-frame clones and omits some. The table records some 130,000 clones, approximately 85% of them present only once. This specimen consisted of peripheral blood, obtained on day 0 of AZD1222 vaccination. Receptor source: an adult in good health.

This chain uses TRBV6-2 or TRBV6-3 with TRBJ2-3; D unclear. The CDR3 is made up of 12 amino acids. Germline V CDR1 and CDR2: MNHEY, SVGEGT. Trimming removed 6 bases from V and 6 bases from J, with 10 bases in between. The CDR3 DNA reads TGTGCCAGCAGCCCGATGGGGGATACGCAGTATTTT. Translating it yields CASSPMGDTQYF.

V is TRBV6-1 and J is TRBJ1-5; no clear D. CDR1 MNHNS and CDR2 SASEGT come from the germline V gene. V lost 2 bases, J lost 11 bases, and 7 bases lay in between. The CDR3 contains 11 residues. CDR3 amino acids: CASSERGAQHF. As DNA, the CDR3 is TGTGCCAGCAGTGAACGGGGAGCCCAGCATTTT.

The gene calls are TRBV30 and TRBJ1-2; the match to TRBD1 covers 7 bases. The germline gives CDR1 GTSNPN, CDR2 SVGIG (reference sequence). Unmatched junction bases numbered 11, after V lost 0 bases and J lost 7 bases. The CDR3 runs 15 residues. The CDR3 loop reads CAWSVLNRGGGGYTF. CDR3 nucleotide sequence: TGTGCCTGGAGTGTCCTAAACAGGGGCGGGGGTGGCTACACCTTC.

In DNA, the CDR3 is TGTGCCAGCAACAAGCTAGGGGCCAATCAGCCCCAGCATTTT. It codes for CASNKLGANQPQHF. V usage is TRBV6-5 and J usage is TRBJ1-5, with D possibly TRBD1 on 5 matching bases. The CDR3 has 14 residues. Germline CDR1 MNHEY, CDR2 SVGAGI. Trimming stripped 7 bases from V and 3 bases from J, with 13 bases between.

CDR3 coding DNA: TGTGCCAGCAGCCAAAGTCCCTCCCCCGGGAGGACCTACGAGCAGTACTTC. Translating it yields CASSQSPSPGRTYEQYF. The J gene is TRBJ2-7, the V gene TRBV3-1 (or the pseudogene TRBV3-2), with 7 positions matching TRBD2. The germline CDR1 and CDR2 sequences are LGHDT and YNNKEL (reference sequence). This CDR3 has 17 residues. With V trimmed by 2 bases and J by 2 bases, 12 bases remained unmatched.

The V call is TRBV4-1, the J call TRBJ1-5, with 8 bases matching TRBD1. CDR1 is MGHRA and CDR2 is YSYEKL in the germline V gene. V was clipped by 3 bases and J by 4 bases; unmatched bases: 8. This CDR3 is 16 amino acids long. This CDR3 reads CASSQTPGGANQPQHF. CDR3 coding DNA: TGCGCCAGCAGCCAGACACCAGGGGGCGCGAATCAGCCCCAGCATTTT.

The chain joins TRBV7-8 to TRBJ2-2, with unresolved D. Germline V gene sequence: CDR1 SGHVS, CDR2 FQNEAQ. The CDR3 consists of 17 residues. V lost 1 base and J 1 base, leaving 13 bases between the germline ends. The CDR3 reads CASSLGLAVLNTGELFF. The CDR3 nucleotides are TGTGCCAGCAGCTTAGGTCTCGCGGTTTTGAACACCGGGGAGCTGTTTTTT.